Detailed here is one TCR beta chain. This sample stems from a study of T cells after somatic rescue of genetic block. Germline V CDR1 and CDR2: SGDLS, YYNGEE. CDR3 length: 16 residues. J gave up 2 bases and V 0 bases, and 3 bases lay outside the gene matches. Sequencing was performed with immunoSEQ multiplex PCR; in TCRdb, only in-frame clones are kept and a portion is missing. The sample lists some 90,000 clones; 85% to 90% were seen once. The sequencing input was peripheral blood mononuclear cells (PBMCs). This chain links TRBV9 with TRBJ2-1, with 9 bases matching TRBD2. The receptor was derived from a woman aged 18-30 years. The CDR3 loop is CASSVGGRGAYNEQFF. DNA of the CDR3: TGTGCCAGCAGCGTAGGCGGGAGGGGCGCCTACAATGAGCAGTTCTTC.